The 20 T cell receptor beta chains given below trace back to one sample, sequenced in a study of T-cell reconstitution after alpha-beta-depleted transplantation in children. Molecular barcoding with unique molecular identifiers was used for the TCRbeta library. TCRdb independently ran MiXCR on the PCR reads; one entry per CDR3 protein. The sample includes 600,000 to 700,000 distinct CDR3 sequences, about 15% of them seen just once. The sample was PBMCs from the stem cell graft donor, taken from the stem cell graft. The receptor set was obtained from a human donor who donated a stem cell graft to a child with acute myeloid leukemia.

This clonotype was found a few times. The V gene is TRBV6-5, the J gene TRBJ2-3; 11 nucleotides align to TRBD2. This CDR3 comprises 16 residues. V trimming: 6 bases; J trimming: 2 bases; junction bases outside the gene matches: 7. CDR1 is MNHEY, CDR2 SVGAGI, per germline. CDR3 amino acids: CASRGGTSGVTDTQYF. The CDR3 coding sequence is TGTGCCAGCAGAGGGGGGACTAGCGGAGTCACAGATACGCAGTATTTT.

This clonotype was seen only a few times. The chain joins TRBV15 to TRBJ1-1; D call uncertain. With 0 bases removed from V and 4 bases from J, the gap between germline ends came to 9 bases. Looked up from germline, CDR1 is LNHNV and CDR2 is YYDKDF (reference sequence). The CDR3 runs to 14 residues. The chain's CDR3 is CATSRDGSITEAFF. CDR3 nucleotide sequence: TGTGCCACCAGCAGAGATGGAAGTATCACTGAAGCTTTCTTT.

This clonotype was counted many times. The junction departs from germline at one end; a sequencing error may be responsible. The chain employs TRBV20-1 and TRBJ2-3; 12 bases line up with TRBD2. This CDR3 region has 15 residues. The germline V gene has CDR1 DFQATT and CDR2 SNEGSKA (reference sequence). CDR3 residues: CSPSGGAPSTDTQYF. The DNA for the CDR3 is TGCAGTCCTAGCGGGGGGGCCCCTAGCACAGATACGCAGTATTTT.

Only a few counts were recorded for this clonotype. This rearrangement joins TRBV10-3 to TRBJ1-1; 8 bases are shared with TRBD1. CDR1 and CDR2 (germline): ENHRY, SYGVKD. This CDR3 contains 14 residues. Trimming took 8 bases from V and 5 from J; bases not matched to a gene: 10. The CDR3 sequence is CAIGGRQGRTEAFF. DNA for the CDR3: TGTGCCATCGGGGGCAGACAGGGGAGAACTGAAGCTTTCTTT.

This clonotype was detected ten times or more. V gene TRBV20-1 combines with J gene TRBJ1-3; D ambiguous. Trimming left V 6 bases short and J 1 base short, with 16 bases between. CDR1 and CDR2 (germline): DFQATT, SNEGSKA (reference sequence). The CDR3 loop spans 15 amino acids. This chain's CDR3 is CSAEPWRPSGNTIYF. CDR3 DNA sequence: TGCAGTGCGGAACCCTGGCGGCCTTCTGGAAACACCATATATTTT.

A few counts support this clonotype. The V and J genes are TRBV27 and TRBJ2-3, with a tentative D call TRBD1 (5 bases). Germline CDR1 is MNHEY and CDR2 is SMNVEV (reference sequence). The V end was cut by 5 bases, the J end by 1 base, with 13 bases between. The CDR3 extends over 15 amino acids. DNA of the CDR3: TGTGCCAGCAGTAATTTTTGGGGCGGCACAGATACGCAGTATTTT. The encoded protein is CASSNFWGGTDTQYF.

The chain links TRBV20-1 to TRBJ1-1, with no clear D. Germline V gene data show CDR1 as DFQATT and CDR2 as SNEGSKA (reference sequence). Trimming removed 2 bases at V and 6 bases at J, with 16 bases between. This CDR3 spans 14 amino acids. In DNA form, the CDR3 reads TGCAGTGCTAGATTCCCCGTTCCGGGATCTGAAGCTTTCTTT. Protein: CSARFPVPGSEAFF.

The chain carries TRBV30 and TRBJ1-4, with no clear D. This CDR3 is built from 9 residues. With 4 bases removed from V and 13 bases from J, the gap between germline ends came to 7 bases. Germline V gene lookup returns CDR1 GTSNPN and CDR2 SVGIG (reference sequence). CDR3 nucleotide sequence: TGTGCCTGGATTGGCCGACTGTTTTTT. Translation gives CAWIGRLFF.

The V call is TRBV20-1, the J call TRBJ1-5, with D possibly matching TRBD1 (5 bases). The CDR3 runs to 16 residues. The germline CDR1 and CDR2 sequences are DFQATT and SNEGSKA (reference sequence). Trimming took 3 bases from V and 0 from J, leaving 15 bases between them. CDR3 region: CSASYSGRYSNQPQHF. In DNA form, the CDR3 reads TGCAGTGCTAGTTACTCAGGGCGATATAGCAATCAGCCCCAGCATTTT.

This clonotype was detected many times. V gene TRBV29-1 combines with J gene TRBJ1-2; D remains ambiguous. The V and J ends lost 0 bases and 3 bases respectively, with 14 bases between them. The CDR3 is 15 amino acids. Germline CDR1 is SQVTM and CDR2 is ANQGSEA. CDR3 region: CSVEDLASEDYGYTF. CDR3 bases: TGCAGCGTTGAAGATCTGGCCTCCGAAGACTATGGCTACACCTTC.

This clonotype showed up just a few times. CDR3 in DNA: TGCGCCAGCAGCTCGACAGGGGCCAACAATCAGCCCCAGCATTTT. Translated: CASSSTGANNQPQHF. V is TRBV5-1 and J is TRBJ1-5; 8 bases agree with TRBD1. CDR1 and CDR2 from the germline V gene are SGHRS and YFSETQ. The V gene end was trimmed by 3 bases and the J gene end by 3 bases; junction bases not matched to a gene: 5. This CDR3 contains 15 residues.

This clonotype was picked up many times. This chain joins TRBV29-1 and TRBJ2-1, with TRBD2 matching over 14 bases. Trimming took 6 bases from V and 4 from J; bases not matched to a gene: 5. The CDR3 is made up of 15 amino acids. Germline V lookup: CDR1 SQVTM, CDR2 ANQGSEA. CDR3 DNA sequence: TGCAGCGTGACCGGACTAGCGGGGGGTTACAATGAGCAGTTCTTC. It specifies CSVTGLAGGYNEQFF.

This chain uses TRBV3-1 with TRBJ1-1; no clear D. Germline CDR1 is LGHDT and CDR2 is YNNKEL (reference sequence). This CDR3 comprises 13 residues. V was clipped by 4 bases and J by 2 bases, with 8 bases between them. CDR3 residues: CASSPGINTEAFF. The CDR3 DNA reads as TGTGCCAGCAGCCCCGGAATAAACACTGAAGCTTTCTTT.

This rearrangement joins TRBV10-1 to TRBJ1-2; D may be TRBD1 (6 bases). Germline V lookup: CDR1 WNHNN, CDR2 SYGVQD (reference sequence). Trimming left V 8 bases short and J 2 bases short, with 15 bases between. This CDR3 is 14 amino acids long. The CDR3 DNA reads TGCGCCAGCGGCGCCGACAGGAAGAACTATGGCTACACCTTC. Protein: CASGADRKNYGYTF.

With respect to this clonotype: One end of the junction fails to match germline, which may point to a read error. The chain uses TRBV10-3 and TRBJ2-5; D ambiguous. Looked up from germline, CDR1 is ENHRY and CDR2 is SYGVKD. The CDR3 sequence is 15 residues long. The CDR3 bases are TGTCCCATCAGTGATCAAGAGACATCCCAAGAGACCCAGTACTTC. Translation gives CPISDQETSQETQYF.

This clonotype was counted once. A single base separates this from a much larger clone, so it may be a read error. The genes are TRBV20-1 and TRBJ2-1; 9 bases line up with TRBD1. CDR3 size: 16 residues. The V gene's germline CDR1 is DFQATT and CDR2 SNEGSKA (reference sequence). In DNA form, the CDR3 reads TGCTGTGCTAGCCGGCATAGAGGGACAGGGAACAATGAGCAGTTCTTC. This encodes CCASRHRGTGNNEQFF.

The CDR3 DNA sequence: TGTGCCAGCAGCCCACTTCCCATTGAAGCTTTCTTT. The encoded protein is CASSPLPIEAFF. The V gene is TRBV12-3 or TRBV12-4, the J gene TRBJ1-1; D call uncertain. CDR3 length equals 12 residues. V lost 6 bases, J lost 7 bases, and 12 bases lay in between.

The CDR3 DNA reads TGTGCCAGCAGCGACGGGACTCCCTCTATGGGCGTC. It specifies CASSDGTPSMGV. The chain links TRBV12-3 or TRBV12-4 to TRBJ2-7, with D maybe TRBD2 (6 bases). There are 12 residues in the CDR3.

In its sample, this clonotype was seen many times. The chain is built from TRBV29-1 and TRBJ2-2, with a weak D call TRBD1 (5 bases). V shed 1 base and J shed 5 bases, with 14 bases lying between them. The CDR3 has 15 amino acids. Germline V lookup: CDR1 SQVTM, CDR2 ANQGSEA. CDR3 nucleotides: TGCAGCGTTGAAGGGACCCAGGGTACGACCGGGGAGCTGTTTTTT. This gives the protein CSVEGTQGTTGELFF.

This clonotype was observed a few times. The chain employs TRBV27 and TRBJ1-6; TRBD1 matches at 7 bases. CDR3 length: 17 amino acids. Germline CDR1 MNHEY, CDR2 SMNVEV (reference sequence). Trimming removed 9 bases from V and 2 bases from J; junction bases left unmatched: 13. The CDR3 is CASILSHRGPYNSPLHF. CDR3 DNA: TGTGCCAGTATCCTGTCCCACAGGGGCCCCTATAATTCACCCCTCCACTTT.